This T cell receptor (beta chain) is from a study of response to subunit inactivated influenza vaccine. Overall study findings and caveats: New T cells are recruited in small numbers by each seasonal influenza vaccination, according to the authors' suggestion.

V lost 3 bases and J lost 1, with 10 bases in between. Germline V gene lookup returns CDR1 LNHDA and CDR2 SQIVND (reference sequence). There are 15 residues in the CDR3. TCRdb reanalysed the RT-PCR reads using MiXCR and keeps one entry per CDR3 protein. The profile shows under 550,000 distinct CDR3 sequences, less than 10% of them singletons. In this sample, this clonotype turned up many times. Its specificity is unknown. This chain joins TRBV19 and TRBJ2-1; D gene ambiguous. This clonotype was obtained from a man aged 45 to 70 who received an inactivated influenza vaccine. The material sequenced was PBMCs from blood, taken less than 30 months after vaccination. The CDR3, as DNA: TGTGCCAGTAGTATCTTGGGGAATTCCTACAATGAGCAGTTCTTC. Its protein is CASSILGNSYNEQFF.